The next 30 T cell receptor beta chains were all read from a single sample in a study of human T cells and chemical hapten exposure (dated by TCRdb to the early 2020s). The time point label for this specimen denotes: patch test 2, 6 weeks after DPC sensitization. The sample's treatment or condition label is to be understood as: therapeutic diphenylcyclopropenone sensitization with weekly scalp DPC. Preparation of the library involved RACE. Sequencer: NextSeq 500. TCRdb cleaned the public reads at Q25 with fastp, built clones with MiXCR and kept in-frame beta chains. Duplicate CDR3 protein sequences are folded into a single record with the most common DNA and genes. Here the sample has 100,000 or so distinct CDR3 sequences; roughly 11% occur a single time. More than 2% of the sample comes from the top ten. This material consisted of whole blood, taken in connection with sensitization to the hapten diphenylcyclopropenone (DPC). These receptors came from a man between 35 and 55 years old with alopecia areata. Some clones in this sample may be carry-over from other donors' samples.

The rearrangement joins TRBV27 to TRBJ1-5; 11 bases agree with TRBD1. Trimming took 4 bases from V and 2 from J; bases not matched to a gene: 1. Germline CDR1 and CDR2: MNHEY and SMNVEV (reference sequence). CDR3 length: 15 residues. CDR3 DNA: TGTGCCAGCAGTTCGGGACAGGGGGGCAATCAGCCCCAGCATTTT. Translated, it gives CASSSGQGGNQPQHF.

This clonotype appeared many times. This chain connects TRBV3-1 to TRBJ1-3; 9 bases are shared with TRBD1. CDR1 is LGHDT and CDR2 is YNNKEL in the germline V gene (reference sequence). The CDR3 extends over 16 amino acids. V gave up 3 bases and J gave up 4 bases; unmatched junction bases: 7. The CDR3 DNA reads TGTGCCAGCAGCCACCCGACAGGGGGAGACGGAAACACCATATATTTT. It yields the protein CASSHPTGGDGNTIYF.

This clonotype was seen many times. V usage is TRBV30 and J usage is TRBJ2-3; TRBD2 is a possible D gene (6 bases). This CDR3 region has 15 residues. Per the germline V gene, CDR1 is GTSNPN and CDR2 is SVGIG (reference sequence). V lost 3 bases, J lost 2 bases, and 15 bases lay in between. The CDR3 nucleotides read TGTGCCTGGAGCCTCAGGGCGGACTACACAGATACGCAGTATTTT. As protein: CAWSLRADYTDTQYF.

This clonotype was detected many times. The CDR3 region is CASSPKGADTQYF. Here the CDR3 DNA reads TGTGCCTCCTCCCCCAAGGGGGCAGATACGCAGTATTTT. The V call is TRBV7-9, the J call TRBJ2-3; possibly TRBD1 for D (6 bases). Germline V gene sequence: CDR1 SEHNR, CDR2 FQNEAQ (reference sequence). Trimming pared 11 bases from V and 4 bases from J, leaving 16 bases between. The CDR3 has 13 residues.

The V call is TRBV5-1, the J call TRBJ1-1, with D possibly matching TRBD1 (5 bases). This CDR3 spans 13 amino acids. From germline, CDR1 is SGHRS and CDR2 YFSETQ. V was trimmed by 0 bases and J by 5 bases, leaving 8 bases between them. This chain's CDR3 is CASSLGWGTEAFF. The CDR3 DNA sequence: TGCGCCAGCAGCTTGGGTTGGGGGACTGAAGCTTTCTTT. Combining the CDR3 with reference TRBV5-1 and TRBJ1-1 gives the whole variable domain KAGVTQTPRYLIKTRGQQVTLSCSPISGHRSVSWYQQTPGQGLQFLFEYFSETQRNKGNFPGRFSGRQFSNSRSEMNVSTLELGDSALYLCASSLGWGTEAFFGQGTRLTVV.

CDR3 nucleotide sequence: TGTGCCAGCAGCCAAACAAGGGGTGGCTCCTACGAGCAGTACGTC. This translates into CASSQTRGGSYEQYV. The genes are TRBV6-2 or TRBV6-3 and TRBJ2-7; D is perhaps TRBD1 (5 bases). This CDR3 spans 15 amino acids. Germline CDR1 MNHEY, CDR2 SVGEGT. With 6 bases removed from V and 0 bases from J, the gap between germline ends came to 15 bases.

This clonotype came up many times. This sequence joins TRBV7-8 and TRBJ2-1, with a weak D call TRBD1 (5 bases). The CDR3 covers 15 residues. Germline lookup yields CDR1 SGHVS and CDR2 FQNEAQ. Trimming stripped 3 bases from V and 16 bases from J, with 25 bases between. The CDR3: CASSFGKGPPASIFF. The CDR3, as DNA: TGTGCCAGCAGCTTTGGGAAGGGGCCCCCAGCTTCGATTTTCTTC.

The V gene is TRBV6-5, the J gene TRBJ2-1; 9 positions match TRBD1. This CDR3 contains 15 residues. Trimming at V came to 6 bases and at J to 8 bases, leaving 11 bases not matched to a gene. The V gene's germline CDR1 is MNHEY and CDR2 SVGAGI. The CDR3 sequence: CASRPLGTGIDEQFF. The CDR3 DNA sequence: TGTGCCAGCAGGCCTCTCGGGACAGGGATCGATGAGCAGTTCTTC.

In this sample, this clonotype turned up many times. The V and J genes are TRBV7-2 and TRBJ1-5, with D unclear. The CDR3 is 15 residues long. Germline V gives CDR1 SGHTA, CDR2 FQGNSA. Trimming removed 5 bases from V and 4 bases from J, with 15 bases in between. CDR3 in DNA: TGTGCCAGCAGCCCTTGGACGGGCTCGAATCAGCCCCAGCATTTT. Amino acids: CASSPWTGSNQPQHF.

The chain carries TRBV10-3 and TRBJ2-2; the match to TRBD2 covers 7 bases. With V trimmed by 8 bases and J by 4 bases, 16 bases remained unmatched. CDR1 is ENHRY and CDR2 is SYGVKD in the germline V gene. The CDR3 is 17 amino acids. CDR3 in amino acids: CAIWSASGITGTGELFF. CDR3 DNA: TGTGCCATCTGGTCGGCTAGCGGAATAACGGGCACCGGGGAGCTGTTTTTT.

Ten or more counts support this clonotype. Written as DNA, the CDR3 is TGTGCCAGCAGTTTCACACAGGGAAACACAGATACGCAGTATTTT. It translates to CASSFTQGNTDTQYF. The rearrangement joins TRBV28 to TRBJ2-3; D may be TRBD1 (6 bases). Trimming left V 3 bases short and J 2 bases short, with 12 bases between. Germline V lookup: CDR1 MDHEN, CDR2 SYDVKM. This CDR3 has 15 amino acids.

This clonotype has a handful of counts. The chain has TRBV9 and TRBJ1-2, with 7 bases identical to TRBD1. This CDR3 spans 14 amino acids. Germline V gene data show CDR1 as SGDLS and CDR2 as YYNGEE. Unmatched junction bases numbered 6, after V lost 4 bases and J lost 3 bases. The CDR3, as DNA: TGTGCCAGCAGCACTCGGGACAGTCACTATGGCTACACCTTC. Translated: CASSTRDSHYGYTF.

This clonotype was counted only a few times. The chain couples TRBV13 to TRBJ2-7; the D is unclear. Germline V lookup: CDR1 PRHDT, CDR2 FYEKMQ (reference sequence). Trimming took 0 bases from V and 0 from J, leaving 9 bases between them. This CDR3 is built from 15 residues. The CDR3 reads CASSLGQVSSYEQYF. The DNA of the CDR3 is TGTGCCAGCAGCTTAGGCCAAGTGAGCTCCTACGAGCAGTACTTC.

The V call is TRBV7-6, the J call TRBJ2-3; D could derive from TRBD1 or TRBD2 (6 bases each). Per the germline V gene, CDR1 is SGHVS and CDR2 is FNYEAQ. This CDR3 is built from 17 residues. Trimming pared 2 bases from V and 2 bases from J, leaving 17 bases between. The chain's CDR3 is CASSLRRTGAYTDTQYF. DNA of the CDR3: TGTGCCAGCAGCTTAAGGCGTACGGGGGCATACACAGATACGCAGTATTTT.

The rearrangement links TRBV7-2 to TRBJ2-1, with TRBD2 identical over 14 bases. This CDR3 has 15 residues. From germline, CDR1 is SGHTA and CDR2 FQGNSA. The J segment lost 6 bases and the V segment lost 6 bases, leaving 4 bases of the junction unmatched. The CDR3 DNA reads as TGTGCCAGCAGTTGGGGACTAGCGGGAGTCAATGAGCAGTTCTTC. It yields the protein CASSWGLAGVNEQFF.

This clonotype was detected only a few times. The chain employs TRBV12-3 or TRBV12-4 and TRBJ1-1; D not resolved. The CDR3 covers 14 residues. V was trimmed by 1 base and J by 1 base, leaving 7 bases between them. CDR3 in DNA: TGTGCCAGCAGTTTAGGCGGCCCGAACACTGAAGCTTTCTTT. It specifies CASSLGGPNTEAFF.

The chain uses TRBV28 and TRBJ2-7; D tentatively fits TRBD1 or TRBD2 (5 bases each). V lost 1 base, J lost 1 base, and 14 bases lay in between. The CDR3 has 16 residues. Per germline, CDR1 MDHEN and CDR2 SYDVKM. In DNA, the CDR3 is TGTGCCAGCAGTTTATTCGGGGCCCTACGGTCCTACGAGCAGTACTTC. Its protein product is CASSLFGALRSYEQYF.

This clonotype was observed a handful of times. This rearrangement joins TRBV9 to TRBJ2-5; 11 bases are a match to TRBD1. CDR3 length: 16 residues. J was trimmed by 5 bases and V by 0 bases; bases with no gene match: 6. Looked up from germline, CDR1 is SGDLS and CDR2 is YYNGEE. CDR3 sequence (DNA): TGTGCCAGCAGCGTAGCCCGGACAGGGGGCATGGAGACCCAGTACTTC. Its protein is CASSVARTGGMETQYF.

This clonotype was seen repeatedly, ten times or more. The chain joins TRBV7-2 to TRBJ1-5, with unresolved D. The CDR3 loop spans 14 amino acids. Germline V gene sequence: CDR1 SGHTA, CDR2 FQGNSA. Between the trimmed V and J ends, which lost 2 bases and 7 bases, there was a span of 12 bases. As DNA, the CDR3 is TGTGCCAGCAGCTTATGGGTAGATGAACAGCCCCAGCATTTT. This codes for CASSLWVDEQPQHF.

V and J are TRBV28 and TRBJ2-7; D unresolved. The CDR3 extends over 13 amino acids. V lost 6 bases and J 4 bases, leaving 13 bases between the germline ends. Germline CDR1 is MDHEN and CDR2 is SYDVKM. The CDR3 sequence is CASSPYSSYEQYF. The CDR3 region has the DNA TGTGCCAGCAGCCCATACAGCTCATACGAGCAGTACTTC.

This clonotype was counted only a few times. The chain joins TRBV29-1 to TRBJ2-7; 7 bases are shared with TRBD2. Per germline, CDR1 SQVTM and CDR2 ANQGSEA. The V segment lost 7 bases and the J segment 5 bases; nucleotides outside the gene matches: 14. This CDR3 is built from 14 residues. The CDR3 sequence is CSAPSPGGTNEQYF. CDR3 nucleotides: TGCAGCGCCCCCAGCCCGGGAGGCACCAACGAGCAGTACTTC.

This clonotype was found many times. The rearrangement uses TRBV7-8 and TRBJ2-5; D remains ambiguous. V lost 5 bases to trimming and J lost 2 bases, with 12 bases between them. CDR1 is SGHVS and CDR2 is FQNEAQ in the germline V gene. CDR3 length equals 14 residues. The CDR3 nucleotides are TGTGCCAGCAGCCCAAGGCGGAGTCAAGAGACCCAGTACTTC. Its translation is CASSPRRSQETQYF.

This clonotype was found a few times. The chain combines TRBV27 with TRBJ1-2; no clear D. CDR3 length: 12 amino acids. The germline V gene has CDR1 MNHEY and CDR2 SMNVEV (reference sequence). V was pared by 6 bases and J by 0 bases, with 5 bases between. The CDR3 sequence: CASRESNYGYTF. The CDR3 coding sequence is TGTGCCAGCAGGGAGTCTAACTATGGCTACACCTTC.

This clonotype was counted only a few times. The chain combines TRBV5-1 with TRBJ2-5; no firm D call. With 0 bases removed from V and 3 bases from J, the gap between germline ends came to 9 bases. The germline CDR1 and CDR2 sequences are SGHRS and YFSETQ. CDR3 length: 14 amino acids. In DNA, the CDR3 is TGCGCCAGCAGCTTGGCGCCAGGTAAAGAGACCCAGTACTTC. Protein product: CASSLAPGKETQYF.

The chain has TRBV12-3 or TRBV12-4 and TRBJ2-5; no clear D gene. V lost 3 bases and J lost 3, with 11 bases in between. The CDR3 contains 14 residues. In DNA, the CDR3 is TGTGCCAGCAGTTTGAACAGTAGGGAAGAGACCCAGTACTTC. This translates into CASSLNSREETQYF.

This rearrangement joins TRBV4-2 to TRBJ1-1; D is unclear. Trimming shortened V by 0 bases and J by 1 base, and 6 bases separated the two germline ends. CDR3 size: 14 residues. Per the germline V gene, CDR1 is LGHNA and CDR2 is YNFKEQ. The DNA for the CDR3 is TGTGCCAGCAGCCAAGATCGCGGGAACACTGAAGCTTTCTTT. Translation: CASSQDRGNTEAFF.

The gene calls are TRBV10-3 and TRBJ2-3, with 9 bases identical to TRBD1. CDR3 size: 17 residues. Germline-derived CDR1 and CDR2 are ENHRY and SYGVKD. Unmatched junction bases numbered 14, after V lost 6 bases and J lost 4 bases. CDR3 residues: CAISSGTGMMVADTQYF. The DNA of the CDR3 is TGTGCCATCAGCTCCGGGACAGGGATGATGGTCGCAGATACGCAGTATTTT.

This chain uses TRBV6-2 or TRBV6-3 with TRBJ2-5; perhaps TRBD2 as D (5 bases). V dropped 7 bases and J dropped 2 bases, with 8 bases sitting between them. The CDR3 has 12 residues. Germline V gene data show CDR1 as MNHEY and CDR2 as SVGEGT. The CDR3 bases are TGTGCCAGCACCGAGCGGCAAGAGACCCAGTACTTC. Translation gives CASTERQETQYF.

This sequence joins TRBV5-5 and TRBJ1-4; maybe TRBD1 (6 bases). Trimming cost V 4 bases and J 6 bases, with 16 bases left between them. The length of the CDR3 is 15 residues. Germline loops: CDR1 SGHKS, CDR2 YYEKEE (reference sequence). The CDR3 DNA follows: TGTGCCAGCAGCAAACGGACAGTCGATTATGAAAAACTGTTTTTT. This translates into CASSKRTVDYEKLFF.

At least ten counts were recorded for this clonotype. The chain employs TRBV6-6 and TRBJ1-1; D is unclear. The CDR3 contains 14 residues. V lost 0 bases and J 0 bases, leaving 5 bases between the germline ends. The V gene's germline CDR1 is MNHNY and CDR2 SVGAGI (reference sequence). The CDR3 is CASSYSAVNTEAFF. The CDR3 DNA reads TGTGCCAGCAGTTACTCGGCGGTGAACACTGAAGCTTTCTTT.